These 25 T cell receptor beta chains were all obtained from the same sample, sequenced in a study of human T cells and chemical hapten exposure. The time point: patch test 2, 6 weeks after DPC sensitization. The treatment here: therapeutic diphenylcyclopropenone sensitization with weekly scalp DPC. In TCRdb, the RACE reads were re-called with MiXCR into one record per CDR3 protein. The table includes 70,000 to 90,000 distinct CDR3 sequences, 8.5% to 12% detected once. Sequences were derived from whole blood, sampled in connection with sensitization to the hapten diphenylcyclopropenone (DPC). The receptors come from a woman between 45 and 65 years old with alopecia areata. Some clones in this sample may be carry-over from other donors' samples.

This clonotype was seen repeatedly, ten times or more. The J gene is TRBJ1-6, the V gene TRBV7-9; D may be TRBD1 (6 bases). The V end lost 2 bases, the J end lost 5 bases, and 10 bases lay between the germline ends. Germline V CDR1 and CDR2: SEHNR, FQNEAQ (reference sequence). The CDR3 is 15 amino acids. The CDR3 is CASSLRDNHNSPLHF. The CDR3 bases are TGTGCCAGCAGCTTACGGGACAATCATAATTCACCCCTCCACTTT.

This rearrangement joins TRBV6-2 or TRBV6-3 to TRBJ2-3, with 10 bases fitting TRBD2. CDR1 is MNHEY and CDR2 is SVGEGT in the germline V gene. J gave up 3 bases and V 7 bases, and 1 base lay outside the gene matches. The CDR3 is made up of 13 amino acids. The DNA of the CDR3 is TGTGCCAGCAAACTAGCGGGGACAGATACGCAGTATTTT. Its translation: CASKLAGTDTQYF.

This clonotype was counted many times. The V and J genes are TRBV18 and TRBJ2-5; the D is unclear. Per germline, CDR1 KGHSH and CDR2 LQKENI. The V end was cut by 1 base, the J end by 2 bases, with 5 bases between. The CDR3 consists of 13 residues. CDR3 amino acids: CASSPQIQETQYF. The CDR3 nucleotides read TGTGCCAGCTCACCACAGATTCAAGAGACCCAGTACTTC.

Of note for this clonotype: A read error may produce the germline difference seen at one junction end. The chain links TRBV27 to TRBJ1-5; 7 positions agree with TRBD1. This CDR3 comprises 13 residues. The germline CDR1 and CDR2 sequences are MNHEY and SMNVEV (reference sequence). The CDR3 nucleotides read TGTACCAGCTCGACAGGGTACAATCAGCCCCAGCATTTT. Protein: CTSSTGYNQPQHF.

This clonotype turned up a few times. The chain recombines TRBV7-2 with TRBJ2-2, with TRBD2 matching over 15 bases. Germline CDR1 is SGHTA and CDR2 is FQGNSA. V shed 5 bases and J 4 bases; nucleotides not matched to a gene: 8. The CDR3 runs to 18 residues. CDR3 sequence (DNA): TGTGCCAGCAGCCGAAGGACTAGCGGGAGGGCAGGCACCGGGGAGCTGTTTTTT. It specifies CASSRRTSGRAGTGELFF.

V and J are TRBV10-1 and TRBJ2-3; TRBD1 matches at 10 bases. The length of the CDR3 is 13 residues. J was trimmed by 12 bases and V by 6 bases; bases with no gene match: 9. Germline V gene lookup returns CDR1 WNHNN and CDR2 SYGVQD (reference sequence). In DNA, the CDR3 is TGCGCCAGCAGCCCTTGGACAGGGGGGAGTCAGTATTTT. Its translation: CASSPWTGGSQYF.

The J gene is TRBJ1-1, the V gene TRBV25-1, with D tentatively TRBD1 (6 bases). V gave up 3 bases and J gave up 4 bases, with 12 bases separating them. The CDR3 runs to 14 residues. Per the germline V gene, CDR1 is MGHDK and CDR2 is SYGVNS. CDR3 nucleotide sequence: TGTGCCAGCAGTGATCTAGGGGGACCCACTGAAGCTTTCTTT. Translating gives CASSDLGGPTEAFF.

The chain is built from TRBV19 and TRBJ2-1; TRBD2 aligns across 14 bases. The CDR3 is 15 residues long. Germline V lookup: CDR1 LNHDA, CDR2 SQIVND (reference sequence). Trimming at V came to 2 bases and at J to 9 bases, leaving 3 bases not matched to a gene. The CDR3 DNA reads as TGTGCCAGTAGTATATCGACTAGCGGGAGGGGTGAGCAGTTCTTC. Its protein is CASSISTSGRGEQFF. The full variable domain, its missing parts supplied by reference TRBV19 and TRBJ2-1, is DGGITQSPKYLFRKEGQNVTLSCEQNLNHDAMYWYRQDPGQGLRLIYYSQIVNDFQKGDIAEGYSVSREKKESFPLTVTSAQKNPTAFYLCASSISTSGRGEQFFGPGTRLTVL.

Only a few counts were recorded for this clonotype. V is TRBV5-5 and J is TRBJ2-5; D gene ambiguous. The CDR3 consists of 12 residues. From germline, CDR1 is SGHKS and CDR2 YYEKEE (reference sequence). V was trimmed by 6 bases and J by 5 bases, leaving 11 bases between them. The CDR3 nucleotides read TGTGCCAGCAACCCCCCGAGGGAGACCCAGTACTTC. Translating it yields CASNPPRETQYF.

CDR3 residues: CAISEFPSGSSYNEQFF. The CDR3 DNA is TGTGCCATCAGTGAGTTCCCTAGCGGCAGCTCCTACAATGAGCAGTTCTTC. The V and J genes are TRBV10-3 and TRBJ2-1; 7 positions agree with TRBD2. Germline V lookup: CDR1 ENHRY, CDR2 SYGVKD. The trim removed 1 base at V and 0 bases at J, leaving 6 bases unmatched. The CDR3 length is 17 residues.

This chain connects TRBV7-9 to TRBJ2-2; 12 nucleotides agree with TRBD2. This CDR3 is built from 16 residues. J gave up 1 base and V 7 bases, and 4 bases lay outside the gene matches. Germline CDR1 and CDR2: SEHNR and FQNEAQ (reference sequence). In nucleotides, the CDR3 is TGTGCCAGCACCGGGACTAGCGGGCGGAACACCGGGGAGCTGTTTTTT. Protein product: CASTGTSGRNTGELFF. Variable domain in full (rest from reference TRBV7-9 and TRBJ2-2): DTGVSQNPRHKITKRGQNVTFRCDPISEHNRLYWYRQTLGQGPEFLTYFQNEAQLEKSRLLSDRFSAERPKGSFSTLEIQRTEQGDSAMYLCASTGTSGRNTGELFFGEGSRLTVL.

This clonotype was picked up many times. The genes are TRBV20-1 and TRBJ2-3; 10 nucleotides agree with TRBD2. Germline lookup yields CDR1 DFQATT and CDR2 SNEGSKA (reference sequence). J lost 3 bases, V lost 2 bases, and 5 bases had no gene match. The CDR3 sequence is 15 residues long. The DNA for the CDR3 is TGCAGTGCTAGACTAGCGGGAGTAGGGACAGATACGCAGTATTTT. Translated, it gives CSARLAGVGTDTQYF.

The chain recombines TRBV11-2 with TRBJ2-1; D tentatively reads TRBD1 or TRBD2 (5 bases each). The V end lost 4 bases, the J end lost 0 bases, and 10 bases lay between the germline ends. CDR1 is SGHAT and CDR2 is FQNNGV in the germline V gene. The CDR3 runs to 15 residues. The CDR3 spells CASSSGLISYNEQFF. CDR3 DNA sequence: TGTGCCAGCAGCTCGGGGCTTATCTCCTACAATGAGCAGTTCTTC.

Many counts were recorded for this clonotype. This chain links TRBV7-2 with TRBJ1-1; the D is unclear. Germline loops: CDR1 SGHTA, CDR2 FQGNSA. The ends were cut back, 0 bases at V and 5 bases at J, with 7 bases in the middle. The CDR3 loop spans 13 amino acids. The CDR3 here is CASSLAAMTEAFF. The DNA of the CDR3 is TGTGCCAGCAGCTTAGCCGCGATGACTGAAGCTTTCTTT.

The V call is TRBV18, the J call TRBJ2-7, with 11 bases matching TRBD1. CDR3 length: 15 amino acids. J gave up 4 bases and V 3 bases, and 5 bases lay outside the gene matches. Germline values: CDR1 KGHSH, CDR2 LQKENI. In DNA, the CDR3 is TGTGCCAGCTCACCCTGGGACAGGGGGGATTACGAGCAGTACTTC. Translation gives CASSPWDRGDYEQYF.

The rearrangement joins TRBV7-8 to TRBJ2-7; perhaps TRBD2 as D (6 bases). V dropped 6 bases and J dropped 0 bases, with 21 bases sitting between them. The germline CDR1 and CDR2 sequences are SGHVS and FQNEAQ. CDR3 length equals 17 residues. CDR3 residues: CASRPTSHTVSSYEQYF. In DNA form, the CDR3 reads TGTGCCAGCAGACCCACTAGCCATACGGTAAGCTCCTACGAGCAGTACTTC.

This clonotype was counted only a few times. The rearrangement uses TRBV9 and TRBJ2-7; tentatively, D is TRBD2 (5 bases). Deletions cut 4 bases from V and 0 bases from J, with 14 bases between. Germline CDR1 reads SGDLS; CDR2 reads YYNGEE. This CDR3 is built from 15 residues. CDR3 protein: CASSPRTSSSYEQYF. DNA of the CDR3: TGTGCCAGCAGCCCCCGGACTTCGAGCTCCTACGAGCAGTACTTC.

This clonotype was recorded many times. This rearrangement joins TRBV7-9 to TRBJ2-5; no reliable D call. CDR3 length: 12 amino acids. The V gene's germline CDR1 is SEHNR and CDR2 FQNEAQ (reference sequence). Trimming removed 5 bases at V and 5 bases at J, with 9 bases between. The CDR3 reads CASSLGTETQYF. CDR3 sequence (DNA): TGTGCCAGCAGCCTCGGCACCGAGACCCAGTACTTC.

V is TRBV6-7 and J is TRBJ2-7, with 10 bases fitting TRBD2. TRBV6-7 falls under the ORF class, with uncertain function. The V and J ends lost 5 bases and 3 bases, in that order; junction bases with no gene match: 1. This CDR3 is 13 amino acids long. The CDR3 sequence: CASSRTSGYEQYF. CDR3 DNA sequence: TGTGCCAGCAGTCGGACTAGCGGCTACGAGCAGTACTTC.

This clonotype has just a few counts. The chain recombines TRBV20-1 with TRBJ2-7, with D possibly matching TRBD2 (6 bases). The CDR3 runs to 14 residues. V was shortened by 3 bases and J by 0 bases, with 12 bases between the two germline ends. Germline values: CDR1 DFQATT, CDR2 SNEGSKA (reference sequence). CDR3 protein: CSARGRDTSYEQYF. In DNA, the CDR3 is TGCAGTGCTAGGGGGCGGGATACCTCCTACGAGCAGTACTTC.

In its sample, this clonotype was seen a few times. This chain connects TRBV20-1 to TRBJ2-7; 7 bases align to TRBD1. This CDR3 is built from 13 residues. V gave up 3 bases and J gave up 5 bases; unmatched junction bases: 7. The V gene's germline CDR1 is DFQATT and CDR2 SNEGSKA (reference sequence). The CDR3: CSARTGFIHEQYF. Written as DNA, the CDR3 is TGCAGTGCTAGGACAGGGTTCATCCACGAGCAGTACTTC.

This clonotype was seen repeatedly, ten times or more. This sequence joins TRBV2 and TRBJ2-7; 7 positions match TRBD1. CDR1 and CDR2 from the germline V gene are SNHLY and FYNNEI. The junction had 4 bases not matched to a gene; V was cut back by 5 bases and J by 6 bases. The CDR3 length is 12 residues. CDR3 protein: CASSYDRAEQYF. The CDR3 nucleotides read TGTGCCAGCAGTTATGACAGGGCCGAGCAGTACTTC. Full variable domain (outside the CDR3, taken from reference TRBV2 and TRBJ2-7): EPEVTQTPSHQVTQMGQEVILRCVPISNHLYFYWYRQILGQKVEFLVSFYNNEISEKSEIFDDQFSVERPDGSNFTLKIRSTKLEDSAMYFCASSYDRAEQYFGPGTRLTVT.

Many counts were recorded for this clonotype. The chain recombines TRBV20-1 with TRBJ1-2; possibly TRBD1 for D (5 bases). This CDR3 is 15 amino acids long. V was pared by 6 bases and J by 7 bases, with 24 bases between. Germline assignment: CDR1 DFQATT and CDR2 SNEGSKA (reference sequence). Written as DNA, the CDR3 is TGCAGTGCCCAACCGCGGGGAGGGGAATTCCTTGGCTACACCTTC. Residues: CSAQPRGGEFLGYTF.

This clonotype was detected only once. The CDR3 DNA reads as TGCAGCGTTGTCCTAGCGGAGGGAGTTCGTGAGCAGTTCTTC. This sequence encodes CSVVLAEGVREQFF. The chain links TRBV29-1 to TRBJ2-1; 7 positions agree with TRBD2. The V and J ends lost 4 bases and 9 bases, in that order; junction bases with no gene match: 12. This CDR3 comprises 14 residues. Germline V gives CDR1 SQVTM, CDR2 ANQGSEA.

Notes on this clonotype: A read error is possible here, since a much larger clone lies one base away. The chain couples TRBV4-1 to TRBJ2-1, with D hard to call. The germline V gene encodes CDR1 MGHRA and CDR2 YSYEKL. V was cut by 1 base and J by 0 bases, with 10 bases left in between. The CDR3 consists of 16 residues. CDR3 in DNA: TGCGCCAGCAGCCAAGTTGTCAGAAGCTCCTACAATGAGCAGTTCTTC. It codes for CASSQVVRSSYNEQFF.